Included here is one TCR beta chain sequence, with context. V was pared by 1 base and J by 7 bases, with 12 bases between. Germline-derived CDR1 and CDR2 are SGHNT and YYREEE (reference sequence). The CDR3 covers 14 residues. Participant ages covered roughly 18 to 89 years across about 25 US areas. Categorization into cohorts depended on clinical history that participants reported. Authors' data handling: Estimation of nucleated cell counts relied on the amplification of reference gene primers. The repertoire was sequenced with immunoSEQ multiplex PCR; TCRdb's copy has only in-frame clones and lacks some. V and J calls and clone size come straight from that table; D and trimming were deduced from the DNA. The sample records hundreds of thousands of clones, roughly nine tenths being singletons. This sample is part of a study of blood T cell repertoires in COVID-19. At the level of the study: T cells, B-cell-depleted T cells, or PBMCs provided the cDNA or gDNA that served as material.

The specimen sequenced was PBMCs or T cells enriched from blood (not recorded which). The clonotype originates from a young man who had recovered from COVID-19. The V and J genes are TRBV5-4 and TRBJ2-1; possibly TRBD2 for D (5 bases). The CDR3 sequence: CASSLPSPGNEQFF. Here the CDR3 DNA reads TGTGCCAGCAGCTTGCCTAGCCCCGGTAATGAGCAGTTCTTC.